What follows are 16 T cell receptor beta chains derived from one specimen sequenced in a study of T cell responses to AZD1222 COVID-19 vaccine (dated by TCRdb to about 2021). The library was prepared using the immunoSEQ multiplex PCR assay. Held by TCRdb, this immuneACCESS table contains in-frame sequences only and omits some clones. Under half of the omission traces to an unresolved V gene where checked; the cause of the rest is unknown. This sample is represented by tens of thousands of clones; around 81% of them were singletons. Of the sample, roughly 50% falls within the top ten clones. The sample's time point, from its label and the paper: about 28 days (+/-7) after the second vaccine dose. The sequencing here drew on peripheral blood, taken 28 days after the second AZD1222 dose. The receptors originated from an adult who received the AZD1222 COVID-19 vaccine.

This clone was seen a single time. The chain joins TRBV9 to TRBJ2-3; D gene unclear. The germline V and J ends were trimmed by 4 bases and 4 bases, with 7 bases remaining between them. The CDR3 is 12 amino acids. Germline lookup yields CDR1 SGDLS and CDR2 YYNGEE. CDR3 residues: CASSLNSDTQYF. For the CDR3, the DNA is TGTGCCAGCAGCCTAAACTCAGATACGCAGTATTTT.

The chain is built from TRBV19 and TRBJ2-7, with TRBD2 identical over 12 bases. V lost 4 bases to trimming and J lost 2 bases; unmatched junction nucleotides: 9. Germline CDR1 reads LNHDA; CDR2 reads SQIVND (reference sequence). The CDR3 consists of 17 residues. CDR3 amino acids: CASSRGTSGYFAYEQYF. The CDR3 DNA sequence: TGTGCCAGTAGTAGAGGGACTAGCGGGTATTTTGCCTACGAGCAGTACTTC.

This CDR3 reads CASSSTAYSNQPQHF. CDR3 sequence (DNA): TGTGCCAGTAGTTCGACAGCGTATAGCAATCAGCCCCAGCATTTT. The chain links TRBV19 to TRBJ1-5; D might be TRBD1 (5 bases). The CDR3 runs to 15 residues. The ends were cut back, 5 bases at V and 0 bases at J, with 11 bases in the middle. Germline V CDR1 and CDR2: LNHDA, SQIVND (reference sequence).

In this sample, this clone turned up a few times. This rearrangement joins TRBV6-5 to TRBJ1-6; D is possibly TRBD1 (5 bases). Trimming cost V 6 bases and J 6 bases, with 15 bases left between them. The CDR3 covers 15 residues. The germline V gene encodes CDR1 MNHEY and CDR2 SVGAGI. The CDR3 DNA reads TGTGCCAGCAGCCAAATGAGGACACTTAATTCACCCCTCCACTTT. Translation: CASSQMRTLNSPLHF.

This chain uses TRBV28 with TRBJ1-2, with TRBD1 matching 7 bases. In germline, CDR1 is MDHEN, CDR2 SYDVKM. The CDR3 runs to 14 residues. V gave up 5 bases and J gave up 8 bases; unmatched junction bases: 11. Written as DNA, the CDR3 is TGTGCCAGCAGTCTAAGGACAGGCGTGGACGGCTACACCTTC. It yields the protein CASSLRTGVDGYTF.

The chain is built from TRBV4-1 and TRBJ2-1; no definite D call. V was clipped by 0 bases and J by 4 bases, with 7 bases between them. The CDR3 sequence is 14 residues long. CDR1 is MGHRA, CDR2 YSYEKL, per germline. CDR3 coding DNA: TGCGCCAGCAGCCAAGAGTCCGGGTACAATGAGCAGTTCTTC. It encodes CASSQESGYNEQFF.

J is TRBJ2-4 and V is TRBV11-2; the D gene is possibly TRBD1 (5 bases). The CDR3 spans 15 residues. V was shortened by 4 bases and J by 2 bases, with 12 bases between the two germline ends. The germline V gene encodes CDR1 SGHAT and CDR2 FQNNGV. In DNA form, the CDR3 reads TGTGCCAGCAGCTCCCTGACAGCCTCCAAAAACATTCAGTACTTC. Translation: CASSSLTASKNIQYF.

The chain uses TRBV19 and TRBJ1-5; maybe TRBD1 (6 bases). The CDR3 is 15 amino acids. The V end was cut by 7 bases, the J end by 4 bases, with 17 bases between. CDR1 and CDR2 (germline): LNHDA, SQIVND (reference sequence). CDR3 residues: CASKEDSSLNQPQHF. The DNA of the CDR3 is TGTGCCAGTAAGGAGGACAGCAGCTTAAATCAGCCCCAGCATTTT.

The V call is TRBV5-6, the J call TRBJ2-2; D is possibly TRBD1 (5 bases). V was trimmed by 0 bases and J by 4 bases, leaving 16 bases between them. Germline lookup yields CDR1 SGHDT and CDR2 YYEEEE. This CDR3 contains 17 residues. The CDR3 sequence: CASSLGGSRWGTGELFF. The CDR3 nucleotides are TGTGCCAGCAGCTTGGGGGGCTCGAGGTGGGGCACCGGGGAGCTGTTTTTT.

The chain employs TRBV7-8 and TRBJ2-2; D tentatively reads TRBD1 or TRBD2 (6 bases each). This CDR3 has 15 amino acids. Per germline, CDR1 SGHVS and CDR2 FQNEAQ. V was cut by 2 bases and J by 4 bases, with 11 bases left in between. CDR3 in amino acids: CASSLNGGRTGELFF. As DNA, the CDR3 is TGTGCCAGCAGCTTAAATGGGGGGCGCACCGGGGAGCTGTTTTTT.

The chain has TRBV28 and TRBJ2-7; 8 positions agree with TRBD1. Germline-derived CDR1 and CDR2 are MDHEN and SYDVKM. Germline trimming cut 5 bases from V and 2 bases from J; bases unmatched to any gene: 8. This CDR3 contains 15 residues. The CDR3 nucleotides are TGTGCCAGCAGTCAGACAGGGGAATCGGCCTACGAGCAGTACTTC. Protein product: CASSQTGESAYEQYF.

V gene TRBV15 combines with J gene TRBJ2-1; possible D gene TRBD2, 6 bases. Per the germline V gene, CDR1 is LNHNV and CDR2 is YYDKDF (reference sequence). Trimming removed 3 bases from V and 3 bases from J, with 9 bases in between. The CDR3 spans 14 residues. In DNA, the CDR3 is TGTGCCACCAGCAGCGGGAGAGACTACAATGAGCAGTTCTTC. This sequence encodes CATSSGRDYNEQFF.

The chain uses TRBV7-3 and TRBJ1-4; D perhaps matches TRBD1 (6 bases). Germline lookup yields CDR1 SGHTA and CDR2 FQGTGA. This CDR3 is built from 17 residues. The ends were cut back, 4 bases at V and 8 bases at J, with 23 bases in the middle. CDR3 loop: CASSSNGTLDGCEKLFF. The CDR3, as DNA: TGTGCCAGCAGCTCCAACGGGACACTTGACGGCTGCGAAAAACTGTTTTTT.

This chain links TRBV9 with TRBJ2-3; D ambiguous. The CDR3 extends over 12 amino acids. CDR1 is SGDLS, CDR2 YYNGEE, per germline. The germline V and J ends were trimmed by 0 bases and 3 bases, with 2 bases remaining between them. The CDR3 protein is CASSVETDTQYF. The DNA for the CDR3 is TGTGCCAGCAGCGTAGAAACAGATACGCAGTATTTT.

The chain has TRBV6-5 and TRBJ1-1; no clear D gene. Germline-derived CDR1 and CDR2 are MNHEY and SVGAGI. The CDR3 covers 14 residues. The V gene lost 7 bases and the J gene lost 1 base, with 13 bases spanning the gap. CDR3 nucleotides: TGTGCCAGCAATAAAGGGCAGTCGAACACTGAAGCTTTCTTT. This sequence encodes CASNKGQSNTEAFF.

V and J are TRBV5-6 and TRBJ2-5; either TRBD1 or TRBD2 may fit D (7 bases each). There are 15 residues in the CDR3. CDR1 SGHDT and CDR2 YYEEEE come from the germline V gene. V shed 3 bases and J shed 0 bases, with 12 bases lying between them. DNA of the CDR3: TGTGCCAGCAGCTCGACAGGGACTAACCAAGAGACCCAGTACTTC. This translates into CASSSTGTNQETQYF.